The clone carrying this T cell receptor beta chain was recorded only once. One end of the junction varies from germline; a read error may be responsible. The data belong to a study of graft-versus-host responses after intestinal transplantation. Findings of the study overall: Where graft-donor T cell macrochimerism was present, patients had high graft-versus-host to host-versus-graft clonal ratios in allografts. Early after transplant, HvG declines were associated with peak levels of circulating GvH clones.

Around 200,000 CFSE-labeled responder cells were plated with around 200,000 irradiated, violet-dye-labeled stimulator cells. Responder CD3+CD4+ and CD3+CD8+ cells that were proliferating and CFSE-low were sorted after the reaction. Only in-frame clones appear in the TCRdb table, and some are missing; sequencing was by immunoSEQ multiplex PCR. The table shows some 7,000 clones, with 30% to 35% occurring only once. CDR1 and CDR2 from the germline V gene are MNHNY and SVGAGI (reference sequence). The length of the CDR3 is 12 residues. The sample was alloreactive CD8+ T cells from a mixed lymphocyte reaction culture, taken before transplantation. Specified subset: CFSE-low proliferating T cells sorted from roughly 6-day pre-transplant mixed lymphocyte reaction (GvH or HvG direction). The gene calls are TRBV6-6 and TRBJ2-7; 9 bases map to TRBD2. The receptor comes from a human patient who was an organ donor for intestinal transplantation. The CDR3, as DNA: TGTGCCAGCAGTTACCATTGGCTAGCGGGAAACTTC. Residues: CASSYHWLAGNF.